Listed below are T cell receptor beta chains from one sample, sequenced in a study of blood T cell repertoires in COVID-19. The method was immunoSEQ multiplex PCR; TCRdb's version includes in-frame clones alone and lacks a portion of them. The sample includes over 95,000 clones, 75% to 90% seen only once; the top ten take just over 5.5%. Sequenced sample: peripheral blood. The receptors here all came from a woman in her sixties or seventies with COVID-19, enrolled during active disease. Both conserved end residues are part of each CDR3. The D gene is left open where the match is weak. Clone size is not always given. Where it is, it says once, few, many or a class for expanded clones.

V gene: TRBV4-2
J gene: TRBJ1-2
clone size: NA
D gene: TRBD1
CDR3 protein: CASSQDLGQGGKLGGYTF
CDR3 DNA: TGTGCCAGCAGCCAAGATCTAGGACAGGGGGGTAAGCTTGGTGGCTACACCTTC

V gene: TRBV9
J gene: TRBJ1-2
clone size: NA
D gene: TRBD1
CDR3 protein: CASSAGTGEAYGYTF
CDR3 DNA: TGTGCCAGCAGCGCCGGGACAGGCGAAGCCTATGGCTACACCTTC

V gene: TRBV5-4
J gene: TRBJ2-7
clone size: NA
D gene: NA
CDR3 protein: CASSLGRGINEQYF
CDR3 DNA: TGTGCCAGCAGCTTGGGCAGGGGTATTAACGAGCAGTACTTC

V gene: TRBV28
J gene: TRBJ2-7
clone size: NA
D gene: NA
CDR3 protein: CASTTYSYEQYF
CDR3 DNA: TGTGCCAGCACTACGTACTCCTACGAGCAGTACTTC

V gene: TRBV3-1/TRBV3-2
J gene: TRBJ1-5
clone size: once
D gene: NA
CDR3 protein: CASSQGLAGNQPQHF
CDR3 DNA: TGTGCCAGCAGCCAGGGCTTAGCGGGTAATCAGCCCCAGCATTTT

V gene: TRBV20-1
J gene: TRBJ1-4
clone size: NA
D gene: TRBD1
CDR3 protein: CSASPTGVFEKLFF
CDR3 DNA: TGCAGTGCTAGTCCCACAGGGGTATTTGAAAAACTGTTTTTT

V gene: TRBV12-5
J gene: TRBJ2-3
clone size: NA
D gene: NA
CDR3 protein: CASASSDTQYF
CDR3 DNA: TGTGCTAGTGCCTCGTCGGATACGCAGTATTTT

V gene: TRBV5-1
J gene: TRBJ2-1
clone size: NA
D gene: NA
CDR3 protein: CASSLDGTPFSYNEQFF
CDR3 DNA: TGCGCCAGCAGCTTGGATGGGACACCGTTCTCCTACAATGAGCAGTTCTTC

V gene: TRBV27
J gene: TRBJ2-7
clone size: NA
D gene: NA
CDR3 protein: CASSFGGQVYEQYF
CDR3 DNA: TGTGCCAGCAGTTTTGGAGGGCAGGTCTACGAGCAGTACTTC

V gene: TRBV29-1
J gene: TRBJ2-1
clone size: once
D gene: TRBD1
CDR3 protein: CSVTGTVVSYNEQFF
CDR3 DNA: TGCAGCGTCACCGGGACAGTTGTCTCCTACAATGAGCAGTTCTTC

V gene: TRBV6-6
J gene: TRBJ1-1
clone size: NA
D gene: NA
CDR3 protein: CASSYDRSTEAFF
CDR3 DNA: TGTGCCAGCAGTTACGACAGGTCCACTGAAGCTTTCTTT

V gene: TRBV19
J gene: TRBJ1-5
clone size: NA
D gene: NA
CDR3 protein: CASTRAGIRLESNQPQHF
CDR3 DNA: TGTGCCAGTACCCGGGCGGGGATTCGCCTGGAGAGCAATCAGCCCCAGCATTTT

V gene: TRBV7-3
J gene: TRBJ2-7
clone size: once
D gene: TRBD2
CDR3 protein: CASSLFLAGYHEQYF
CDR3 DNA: TGTGCCAGCAGCTTATTTTTAGCGGGGTATCACGAGCAGTACTTC

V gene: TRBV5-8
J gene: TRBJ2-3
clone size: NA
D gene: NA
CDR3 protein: CASSSQTGTDTQYF
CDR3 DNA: TGTGCCAGCAGCTCACAGACGGGCACAGATACGCAGTATTTT

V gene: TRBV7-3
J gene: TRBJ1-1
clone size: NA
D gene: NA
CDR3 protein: CASSLTAGTHTEAFF
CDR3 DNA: TGTGCCAGCAGCTTAACGGCAGGGACACACACTGAAGCTTTCTTT

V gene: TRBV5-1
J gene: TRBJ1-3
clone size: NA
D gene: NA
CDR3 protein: CASSLNSVSRSSGNTIYF
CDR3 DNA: TGCGCCAGCAGCTTGAATTCGGTCAGTAGGAGCTCTGGAAACACCATATATTTT

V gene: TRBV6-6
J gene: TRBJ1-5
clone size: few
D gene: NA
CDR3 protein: CASSYSLLTQPQHF
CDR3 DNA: TGTGCCAGCAGTTACTCGTTATTAACACAGCCCCAGCATTTT

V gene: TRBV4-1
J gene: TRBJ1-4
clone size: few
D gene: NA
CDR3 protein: CASSQAGGRVEKLFF
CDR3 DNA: TGCGCCAGCAGCCAGGCGGGGGGGCGCGTTGAAAAACTGTTTTTT

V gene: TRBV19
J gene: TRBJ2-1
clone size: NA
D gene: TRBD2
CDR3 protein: CASSIVPGASGGAVTYNEQFF
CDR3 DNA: TGTGCCAGTAGTATAGTCCCGGGGGCTAGCGGGGGGGCCGTGACCTACAATGAGCAGTTCTTC

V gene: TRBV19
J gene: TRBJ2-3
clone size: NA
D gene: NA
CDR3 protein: CASSIGRTDTQYF
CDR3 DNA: TGTGCCAGTAGTATAGGTCGTACAGATACGCAGTATTTT

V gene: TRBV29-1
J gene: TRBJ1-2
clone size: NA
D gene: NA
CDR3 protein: CSVVRQGPNYGYTF
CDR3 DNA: TGCAGCGTTGTTCGCCAGGGCCCTAACTATGGCTACACCTTC

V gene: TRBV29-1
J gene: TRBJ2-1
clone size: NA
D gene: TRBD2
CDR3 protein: CSASGGARNEQFF
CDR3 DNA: TGCAGCGCTAGCGGGGGGGCTCGGAATGAGCAGTTCTTC

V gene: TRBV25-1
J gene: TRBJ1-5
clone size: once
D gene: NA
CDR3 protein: CASSDGPRGDQPQHF
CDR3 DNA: TGTGCCAGCAGTGACGGTCCCAGGGGTGACCAGCCCCAGCATTTT

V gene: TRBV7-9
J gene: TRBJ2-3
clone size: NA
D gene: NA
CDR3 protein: CASLNVPADTQYF
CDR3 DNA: TGTGCCAGCCTTAATGTCCCGGCAGATACGCAGTATTTT

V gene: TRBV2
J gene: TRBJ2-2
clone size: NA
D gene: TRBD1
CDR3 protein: CARPGQGNTGELFF
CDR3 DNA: TGTGCCAGACCGGGACAGGGAAACACCGGGGAGCTGTTTTTT

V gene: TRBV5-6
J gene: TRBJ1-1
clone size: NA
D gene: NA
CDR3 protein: CASSLTGPYEAFF
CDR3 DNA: TGTGCCAGCAGCTTGACAGGACCATATGAAGCTTTCTTT

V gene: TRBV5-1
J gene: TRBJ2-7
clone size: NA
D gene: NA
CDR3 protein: CASSLGNAASSYEQYF
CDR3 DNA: TGCGCCAGCAGCTTGGGAAATGCGGCGAGCTCCTACGAGCAGTACTTC

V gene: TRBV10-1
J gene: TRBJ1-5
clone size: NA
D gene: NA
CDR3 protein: CASSEFLNQPQHF
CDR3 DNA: TGCGCCAGCAGTGAGTTTCTAAATCAGCCCCAGCATTTT